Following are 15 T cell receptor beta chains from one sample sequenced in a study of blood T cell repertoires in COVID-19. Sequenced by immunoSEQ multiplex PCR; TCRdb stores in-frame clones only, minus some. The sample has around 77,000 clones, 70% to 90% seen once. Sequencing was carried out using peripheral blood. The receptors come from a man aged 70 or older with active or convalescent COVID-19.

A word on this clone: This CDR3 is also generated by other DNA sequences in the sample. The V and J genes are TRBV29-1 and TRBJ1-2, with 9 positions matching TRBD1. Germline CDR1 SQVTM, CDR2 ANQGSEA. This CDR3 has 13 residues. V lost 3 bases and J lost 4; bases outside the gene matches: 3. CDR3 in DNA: TGCAGCGTTGAGGGACAGGGTGGCTATGGCTACACCTTC. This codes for CSVEGQGGYGYTF.

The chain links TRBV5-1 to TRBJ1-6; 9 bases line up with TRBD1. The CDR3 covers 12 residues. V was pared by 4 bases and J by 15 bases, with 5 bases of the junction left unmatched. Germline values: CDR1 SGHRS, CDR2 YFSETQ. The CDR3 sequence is CASSTQGALLHF. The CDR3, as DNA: TGCGCCAGCAGCACACAGGGGGCTCTCCTCCACTTT. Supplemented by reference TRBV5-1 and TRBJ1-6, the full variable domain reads KAGVTQTPRYLIKTRGQQVTLSCSPISGHRSVSWYQQTPGQGLQFLFEYFSETQRNKGNFPGRFSGRQFSNSRSEMNVSTLELGDSALYLCASSTQGALLHFGNGTRLTVT.

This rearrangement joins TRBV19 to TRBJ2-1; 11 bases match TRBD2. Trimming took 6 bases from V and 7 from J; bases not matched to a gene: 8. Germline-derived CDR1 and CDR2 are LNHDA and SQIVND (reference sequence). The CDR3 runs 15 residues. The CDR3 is CASSTLAGVSNEQFF. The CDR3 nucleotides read TGTGCCAGTAGCACACTAGCGGGAGTGAGTAATGAGCAGTTCTTC.

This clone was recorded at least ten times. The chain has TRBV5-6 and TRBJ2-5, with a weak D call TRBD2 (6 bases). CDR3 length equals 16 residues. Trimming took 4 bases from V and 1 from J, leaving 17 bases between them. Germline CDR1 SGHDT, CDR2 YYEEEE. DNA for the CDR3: TGTGCCAGCAGCCGGAGGGGAAGGGGAGTCCAAGAGACCCAGTACTTC. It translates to CASSRRGRGVQETQYF.

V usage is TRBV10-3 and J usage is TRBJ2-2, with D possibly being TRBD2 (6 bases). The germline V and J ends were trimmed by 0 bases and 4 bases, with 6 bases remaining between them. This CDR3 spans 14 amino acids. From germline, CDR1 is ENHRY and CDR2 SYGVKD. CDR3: CAISESGGTGELFF. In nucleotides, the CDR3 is TGTGCCATCAGTGAGTCGGGGGGCACCGGGGAGCTGTTTTTT.

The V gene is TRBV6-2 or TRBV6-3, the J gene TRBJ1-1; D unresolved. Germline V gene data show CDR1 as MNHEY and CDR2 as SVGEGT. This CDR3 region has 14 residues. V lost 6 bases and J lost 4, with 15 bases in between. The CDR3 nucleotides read TGTGCCAGCAGCCGACCGGTGACAATCACTGAAGCTTTCTTT. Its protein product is CASSRPVTITEAFF.

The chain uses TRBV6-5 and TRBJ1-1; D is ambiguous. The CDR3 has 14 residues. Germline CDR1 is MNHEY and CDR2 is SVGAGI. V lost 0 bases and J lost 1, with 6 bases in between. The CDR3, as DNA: TGTGCCAGCAGTTACTCCTATTCGAACACTGAAGCTTTCTTT. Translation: CASSYSYSNTEAFF.

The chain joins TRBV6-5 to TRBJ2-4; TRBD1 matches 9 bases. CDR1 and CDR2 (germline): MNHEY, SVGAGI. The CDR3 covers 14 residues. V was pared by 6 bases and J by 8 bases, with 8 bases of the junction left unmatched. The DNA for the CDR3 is TGTGCCAGCAGCCACGGACAGGGGAAGGACATTCAGTACTTC. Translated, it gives CASSHGQGKDIQYF.

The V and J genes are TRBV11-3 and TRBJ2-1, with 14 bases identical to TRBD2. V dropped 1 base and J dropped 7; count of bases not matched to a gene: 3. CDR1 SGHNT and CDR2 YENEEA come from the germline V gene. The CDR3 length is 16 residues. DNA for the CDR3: TGTGCCAGCAGCTTAGTGGGGACTAGCGGGAGTAATGAGCAGTTCTTC. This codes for CASSLVGTSGSNEQFF. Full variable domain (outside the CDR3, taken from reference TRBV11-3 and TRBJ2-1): EAGVVQSPRYKIIEKKQPVAFWCNPISGHNTLYWYLQNLGQGPELLIRYENEEAVDDSQLPKDRFSAERLKGVDSTLKIQPAELGDSAVYLCASSLVGTSGSNEQFFGPGTRLTVL.

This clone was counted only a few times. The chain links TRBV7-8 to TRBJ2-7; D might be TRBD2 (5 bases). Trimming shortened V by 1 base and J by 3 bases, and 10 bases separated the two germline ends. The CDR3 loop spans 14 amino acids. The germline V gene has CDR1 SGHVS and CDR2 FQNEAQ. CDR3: CASSLEVGSYEQYF. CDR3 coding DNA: TGTGCCAGCAGCTTAGAGGTAGGGAGCTACGAGCAGTACTTC.

The CDR3 loop reads CASSVVASGTGELFF. The CDR3 region has the DNA TGTGCCAGCAGCGTAGTGGCTAGCGGGACCGGGGAGCTGTTTTTT. The chain combines TRBV9 with TRBJ2-2, with 8 bases that match TRBD2. Germline V CDR1 and CDR2: SGDLS, YYNGEE. The CDR3 runs 15 residues. The V gene end was trimmed by 0 bases and the J gene end by 5 bases; junction bases not matched to a gene: 3. The full variable domain, rest sourced from reference TRBV9 and TRBJ2-2, is DSGVTQTPKHLITATGQRVTLRCSPRSGDLSVYWYQQSLDQGLQFLIQYYNGEERAKGNILERFSAQQFPDLHSELNLSSLELGDSALYFCASSVVASGTGELFFGEGSRLTVL.

The CDR3 sequence is CASSPPTGGFWNTGELFF. CDR3 bases: TGTGCCAGCAGCCCCCCGACAGGGGGTTTTTGGAACACCGGGGAGCTGTTTTTT. This chain connects TRBV16 to TRBJ2-2; TRBD1 matches 9 bases. CDR1 KGHSY and CDR2 FQNENV come from the germline V gene. V shed 4 bases, J shed 1 base, and the junction held 10 bases outside the gene matches. The CDR3 has 18 amino acids.

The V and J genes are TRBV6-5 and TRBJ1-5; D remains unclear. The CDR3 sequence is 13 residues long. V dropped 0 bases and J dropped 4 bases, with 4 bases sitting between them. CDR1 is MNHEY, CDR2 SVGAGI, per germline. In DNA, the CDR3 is TGTGCCAGCAGTTACTCAGCTAATCAGCCCCAGCATTTT. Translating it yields CASSYSANQPQHF.

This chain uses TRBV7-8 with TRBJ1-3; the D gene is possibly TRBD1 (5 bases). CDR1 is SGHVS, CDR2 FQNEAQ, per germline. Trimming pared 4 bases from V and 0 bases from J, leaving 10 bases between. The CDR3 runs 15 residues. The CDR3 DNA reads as TGTGCCAGCAGCTCAGGGAGGATCTCTGGAAACACCATATATTTT. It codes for CASSSGRISGNTIYF. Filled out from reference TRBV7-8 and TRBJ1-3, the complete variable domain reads GAGVSQSPRYKVAKRGQDVALRCDPISGHVSLFWYQQALGQGPEFLTYFQNEAQLDKSGLPSDRFFAERPEGSVSTLKIQRTQQEDSAVYLCASSSGRISGNTIYFGEGSWLTVV.

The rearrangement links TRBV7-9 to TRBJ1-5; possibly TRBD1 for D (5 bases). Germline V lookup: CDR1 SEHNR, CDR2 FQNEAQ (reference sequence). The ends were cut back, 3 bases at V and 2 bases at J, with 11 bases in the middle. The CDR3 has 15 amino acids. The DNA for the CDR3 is TGTGCCAGCAGCTTGCAGGGTGGGGGCAATCAGCCCCAGCATTTT. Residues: CASSLQGGGNQPQHF.